The clone carrying this TCR beta chain was seen only a few times. These data come from a study of beta chain features in type 1 diabetes. Background on the study: The patients were much like the healthy donors in age, gender and cell yields.

Per donor, one heparinised blood draw averaged about 116 mL. All of the isolated RNA was reverse transcribed, so expressed TCRB transcripts were sequenced. Profiling relied on immunoSEQ multiplex PCR, and the TCRdb table lists in-frame clones only, not all of them. The table records about 140,000 clones, 6.9% of them present only once. The sample was central memory CD4+ T cells from blood. This TCR derives from a woman aged 25 to 45 in good health.

For the CDR3, the DNA is TGTGCCAGCAGTTTTCTAGCGTCAATCCAAGAGACCCAGTACTTC. This codes for CASSFLASIQETQYF. The V call is TRBV27, the J call TRBJ2-5; tentative D call: TRBD2 (6 bases). V lost 3 bases to trimming and J lost 1 base, with 12 bases between them. Germline CDR1 MNHEY, CDR2 SMNVEV (reference sequence). This CDR3 contains 15 residues.